The 3 T cell receptor beta chains reported below all come from one sample, sequenced in a study of blood T cell repertoires in COVID-19 (TCRdb year 2020). Library method: the immunoSEQ multiplex PCR assay. TCRdb took over this immuneACCESS table, retaining in-frame rearrangements with V and J assigned. Such tables are incomplete; in checked studies, under half of the missing clones stem from an unresolved V gene, and the remainder is unexplained. The sample table shows about 98,000 clones, and 87% are seen once. More than 4.5% of the sample is taken by the ten largest. Sequencing was carried out using peripheral blood. The receptors stem from a woman aged 45 to 65 with COVID-19, enrolled during active disease.

The V call is TRBV6-4, the J call TRBJ1-5; no firm D call. Trimming took off 8 bases at V and 3 bases at J, with 11 bases between the two ends. Germline V gene lookup returns CDR1 MRHNA and CDR2 SNTAGT. The CDR3 loop spans 13 amino acids. The CDR3 reads CASPTGINQPQHF. For the CDR3, the DNA is TGTGCCAGCCCAACGGGGATCAATCAGCCCCAGCATTTT.

V usage is TRBV11-2 and J usage is TRBJ2-1; D is uncertain. V was shortened by 0 bases and J by 10 bases, with 7 bases between the two germline ends. The length of the CDR3 is 12 residues. CDR1 and CDR2 (germline): SGHAT, FQNNGV. The CDR3 DNA reads TGTGCCAGCAGCTTAGATGGGCTAGAGCAGTTCTTC. Protein sequence: CASSLDGLEQFF.

The rearrangement links TRBV6-6 to TRBJ1-1, with 8 positions matching TRBD1. The CDR3 length is 14 residues. With 4 bases clipped from V and 1 base from J, the junction kept 2 bases outside the gene matches. Germline V gene sequence: CDR1 MNHNY, CDR2 SVGAGI (reference sequence). The chain's CDR3 is CASSLDRANTEAFF. CDR3 DNA sequence: TGTGCCAGCAGTTTGGACAGGGCGAACACTGAAGCTTTCTTT.